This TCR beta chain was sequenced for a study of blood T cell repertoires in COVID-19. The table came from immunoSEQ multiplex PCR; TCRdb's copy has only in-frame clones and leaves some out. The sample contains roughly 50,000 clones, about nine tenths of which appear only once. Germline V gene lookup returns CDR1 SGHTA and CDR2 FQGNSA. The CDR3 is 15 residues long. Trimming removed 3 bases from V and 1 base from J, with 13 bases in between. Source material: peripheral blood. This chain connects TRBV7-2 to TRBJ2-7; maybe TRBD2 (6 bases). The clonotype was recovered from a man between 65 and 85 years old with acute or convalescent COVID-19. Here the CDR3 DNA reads TGTGCCAGCAGCTTTGTGGGACTCTCTTCCTACGAGCAGTACGTC. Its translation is CASSFVGLSSYEQYV.